This T cell receptor (beta chain) derives from a study of patients and donors after allogeneic stem cell transplantation. The length of the CDR3 is 17 residues. Germline CDR1 reads SGHTA; CDR2 reads FQGNSA. After removal of 5 bases from V and 1 base from J, the junction contained 4 bases not matched to a gene. TCRdb reanalysed the RT-PCR reads using MiXCR and keeps one entry per CDR3 protein. This table holds fewer than 250,000 distinct CDR3 sequences, 11% to 15% found once. The chain is built from TRBV7-2 and TRBJ2-1, with 14 bases matching TRBD2. The sequenced sample was blood, either unsorted or a sorted T cell fraction (not recorded which). The TCR sequence derives from a human donor who was either an allogeneic HSCT recipient or a stem cell or donor lymphocyte infusion donor (not recorded which). It is not recorded whose cells these are; they may come from a transplant donor. The CDR3 region has the DNA TGTGCCAGCAGCCAGACTAGCGGGAGGGGATCCTACAATGAGCAGTTCTTC. Its translation: CASSQTSGRGSYNEQFF.